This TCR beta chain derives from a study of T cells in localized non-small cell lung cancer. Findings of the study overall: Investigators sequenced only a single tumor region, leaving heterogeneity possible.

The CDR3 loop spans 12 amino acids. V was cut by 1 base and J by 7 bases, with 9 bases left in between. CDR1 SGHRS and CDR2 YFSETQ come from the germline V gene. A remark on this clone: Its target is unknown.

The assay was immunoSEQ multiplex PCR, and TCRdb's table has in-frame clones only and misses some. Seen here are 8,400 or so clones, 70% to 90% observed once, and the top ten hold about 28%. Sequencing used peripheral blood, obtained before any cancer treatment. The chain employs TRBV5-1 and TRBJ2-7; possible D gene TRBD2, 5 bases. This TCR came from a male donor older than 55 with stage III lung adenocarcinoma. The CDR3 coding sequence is TGCGCCAGCAGCTTGACGAGGGCTGAGCAGTACTTC. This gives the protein CASSLTRAEQYF.